The TCR beta chain described here comes from a study of blood T cell repertoires in COVID-19. The overall study: The United States, Italy and Spain provided the acute and convalescent COVID-19 samples.

V gave up 0 bases and J gave up 9 bases, with 14 bases separating them. The CDR3 consists of 14 residues. The V gene's germline CDR1 is MGHRA and CDR2 YSYEKL. Generated by immunoSEQ multiplex PCR, the TCRdb table keeps only in-frame clones and is missing some. The sample gives fewer than 300,000 clones, roughly 87% of which show up once; about an eighth is in the top ten. This receptor was identified in a human donor in a cohort sampled during active COVID-19. This chain joins TRBV4-1 and TRBJ2-5, with D possibly TRBD2 on 5 matching bases. Sequencing was performed on peripheral blood. In DNA, the CDR3 is TGCGCCAGCAGCCAAGAAGGAGGTACTCCAGCCCAGTACTTC. It translates to CASSQEGGTPAQYF.